The clone carrying this TCR beta chain was seen once. Healthy people donating bone marrow made up the donors. The ends lost 7 bases at V and 0 bases at J; junction bases unmatched: 9. The CDR3 length is 15 residues. CDR1 and CDR2 from the germline V gene are MNHNY and SVGAGI (reference sequence). This sample is drawn from a study of cytomegalovirus exposure and HLA in healthy donors. The PCR ran on 60 Vbeta and 13 Jbeta primers. The method was immunoSEQ multiplex PCR; TCRdb's version includes in-frame clones alone and lacks a portion of them. The sample records about 160,000 clones, around 83% being singletons.

The chain employs TRBV6-6 and TRBJ2-7, with TRBD2 identical over 7 bases. Material for sequencing was PBMCs. The sequence derives from a man younger than 30 in good health and CMV-seropositive. The DNA for the CDR3 is TGTGCCAGCATCGGACTAGGACGTCGCTCCTACGAGCAGTACTTC. Translation: CASIGLGRRSYEQYF.